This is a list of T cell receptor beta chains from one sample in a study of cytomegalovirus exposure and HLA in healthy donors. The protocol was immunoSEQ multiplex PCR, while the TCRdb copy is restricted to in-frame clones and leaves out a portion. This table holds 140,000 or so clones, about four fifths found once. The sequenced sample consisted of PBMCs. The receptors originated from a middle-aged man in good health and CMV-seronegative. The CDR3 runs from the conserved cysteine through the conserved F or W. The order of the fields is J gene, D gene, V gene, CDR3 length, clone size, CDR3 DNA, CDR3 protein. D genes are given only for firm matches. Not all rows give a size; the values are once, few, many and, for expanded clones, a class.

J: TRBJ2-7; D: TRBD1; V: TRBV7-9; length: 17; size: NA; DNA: TGTGCCAGCAGCTTAGGATTTGGGACAGGGAAATTTGGCGAGCAGTACTTC; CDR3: CASSLGFGTGKFGEQYF
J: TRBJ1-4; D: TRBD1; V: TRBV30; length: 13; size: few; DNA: TGTGCCTGCCCCGACAGGGGTGGCGAAAAACTGTTTTTT; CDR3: CACPDRGGEKLFF
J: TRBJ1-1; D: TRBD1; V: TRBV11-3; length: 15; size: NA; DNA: TGTGCCAGCAGCCCCCGGACAGGGGTTAACACTGAAGCTTTCTTT; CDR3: CASSPRTGVNTEAFF
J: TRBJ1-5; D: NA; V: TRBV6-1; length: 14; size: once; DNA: TGTGCCAGCAGTCGGGCAGGGAACAATCAGCCCCAGCATTTT; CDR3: CASSRAGNNQPQHF
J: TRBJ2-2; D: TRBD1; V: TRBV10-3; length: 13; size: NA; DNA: TGTGCCATCAGCGGGCAGGGGGTCGGGGAGCTGTTTTTT; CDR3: CAISGQGVGELFF
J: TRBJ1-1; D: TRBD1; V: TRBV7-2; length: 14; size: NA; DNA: TGTGCCAGCAGCGTCGACAGGGAGAACACTGAAGCTTTCTTT; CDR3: CASSVDRENTEAFF
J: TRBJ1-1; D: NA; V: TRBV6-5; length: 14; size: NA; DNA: TGTGCCAGCAACACAGACTCGGCGGGCTCTGAAGCTTTCTTT; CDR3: CASNTDSAGSEAFF
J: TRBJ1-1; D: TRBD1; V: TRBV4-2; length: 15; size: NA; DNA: TGTGCCAGCAGCCGACACAGGGGGGATACCAATGAAGCTTTCTTT; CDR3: CASSRHRGDTNEAFF
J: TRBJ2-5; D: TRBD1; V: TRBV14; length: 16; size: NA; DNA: TGTGCCAGCAGCCAATGGACAGGACGGGACCAAGAGACCCAGTACTTC; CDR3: CASSQWTGRDQETQYF
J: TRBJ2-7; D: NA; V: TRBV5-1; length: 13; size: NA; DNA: TGCGCCAGCAGGGACAGTGCATCCTACGAGCAGTACTTC; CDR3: CASRDSASYEQYF